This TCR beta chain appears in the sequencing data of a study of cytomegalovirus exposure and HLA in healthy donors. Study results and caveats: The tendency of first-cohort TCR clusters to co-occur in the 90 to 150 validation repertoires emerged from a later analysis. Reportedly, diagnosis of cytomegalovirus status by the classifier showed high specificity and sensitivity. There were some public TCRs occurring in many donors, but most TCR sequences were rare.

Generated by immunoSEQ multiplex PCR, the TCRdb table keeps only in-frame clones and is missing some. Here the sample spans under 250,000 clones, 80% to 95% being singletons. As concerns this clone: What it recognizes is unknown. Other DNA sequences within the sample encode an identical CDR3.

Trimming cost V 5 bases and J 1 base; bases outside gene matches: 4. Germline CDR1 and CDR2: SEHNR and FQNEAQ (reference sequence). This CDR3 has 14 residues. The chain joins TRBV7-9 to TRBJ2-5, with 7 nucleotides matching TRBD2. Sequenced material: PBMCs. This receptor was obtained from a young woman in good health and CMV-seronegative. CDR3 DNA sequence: TGTGCCAGCAGCAGCCTAGCGGTCCAAGAGACCCAGTACTTC. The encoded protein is CASSSLAVQETQYF.